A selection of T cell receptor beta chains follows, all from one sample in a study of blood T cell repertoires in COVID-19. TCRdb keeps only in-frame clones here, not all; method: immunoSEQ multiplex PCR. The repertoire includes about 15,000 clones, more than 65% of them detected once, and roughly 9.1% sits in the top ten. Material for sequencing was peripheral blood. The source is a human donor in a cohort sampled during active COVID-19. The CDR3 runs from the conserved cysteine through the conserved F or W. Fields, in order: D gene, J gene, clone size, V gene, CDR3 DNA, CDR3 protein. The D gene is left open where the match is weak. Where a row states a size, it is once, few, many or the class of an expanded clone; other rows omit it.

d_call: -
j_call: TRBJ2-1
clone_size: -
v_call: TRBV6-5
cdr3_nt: TGTGCCAGCACCTATCCGGGGAACTACAATGAGCAGTTCTTC
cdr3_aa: CASTYPGNYNEQFF

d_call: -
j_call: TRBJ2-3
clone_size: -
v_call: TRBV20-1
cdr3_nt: TGCAGTGCTAGTGGGCAGGGGGCGGGGGCCCAGGAGGGGACGCAGTATTTT
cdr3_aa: CSASGQGAGAQEGTQYF

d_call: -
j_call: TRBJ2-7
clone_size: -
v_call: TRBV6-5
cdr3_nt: TGTGCCAGCAGTTCCCCTATGACAGGAACTTACGAGCAGTACTTC
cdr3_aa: CASSSPMTGTYEQYF

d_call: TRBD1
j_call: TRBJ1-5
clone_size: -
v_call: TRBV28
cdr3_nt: TGTGCCAGCAGTCCGAGAGGACAGGGGGGCAATCAGCCCCAGCATTTT
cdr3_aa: CASSPRGQGGNQPQHF

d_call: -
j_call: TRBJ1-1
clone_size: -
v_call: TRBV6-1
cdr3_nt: TGTGCCAGCAGTGATCAGAGAGGCTCTGAAGCTTTCTTT
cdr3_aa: CASSDQRGSEAFF

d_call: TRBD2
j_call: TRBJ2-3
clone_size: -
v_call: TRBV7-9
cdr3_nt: TGTGCCTACAGCGGGGGGAGCACAGATACGCAGTATTTT
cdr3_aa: CAYSGGSTDTQYF

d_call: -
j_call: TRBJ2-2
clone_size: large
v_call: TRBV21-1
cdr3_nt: TGTGCCAGCAGCAAAGAGGAGACAGGTTCCGCGAACACCGGGGAGCTGTTTTTT
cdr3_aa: CASSKEETGSANTGELFF

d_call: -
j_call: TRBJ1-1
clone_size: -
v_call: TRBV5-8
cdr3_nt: TGTGCCAGCAGCCCTGGCGGGGGGCCCACTGAAGCTTTCTTT
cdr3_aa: CASSPGGGPTEAFF

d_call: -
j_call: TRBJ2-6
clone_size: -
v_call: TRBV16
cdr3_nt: TGTGCCAGCAGCCAATTTAGTAGCTCTGGGGCCAACGTCCTGACTTTC
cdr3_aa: CASSQFSSSGANVLTF

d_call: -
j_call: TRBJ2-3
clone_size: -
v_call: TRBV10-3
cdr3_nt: TGTGCCATCAGTGAGCAATCAGATACGCAGTATTTT
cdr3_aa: CAISEQSDTQYF

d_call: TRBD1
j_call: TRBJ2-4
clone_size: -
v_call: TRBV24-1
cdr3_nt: TGTGCCACCAGTGAGCTATCCGGGACAGGGGATCTAGCCAAAAACATTCAGTACTTC
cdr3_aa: CATSELSGTGDLAKNIQYF

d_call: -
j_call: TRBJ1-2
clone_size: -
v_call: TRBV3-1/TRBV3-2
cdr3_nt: TGTGCCAGCAGCCAAGATATTGGCAGGGACTATGGCTACACCTTC
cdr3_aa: CASSQDIGRDYGYTF

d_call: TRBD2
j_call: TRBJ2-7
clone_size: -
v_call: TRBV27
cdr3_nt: TGTGCCAGCAGTTTATCCGGGACTAGCGGGCTCTACGAGCAGTACTTC
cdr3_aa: CASSLSGTSGLYEQYF

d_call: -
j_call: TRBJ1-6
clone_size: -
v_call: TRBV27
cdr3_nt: TGTGCCAGCAGGCGGGGGGACAATTCACCCCTCCACTTT
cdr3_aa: CASRRGDNSPLHF

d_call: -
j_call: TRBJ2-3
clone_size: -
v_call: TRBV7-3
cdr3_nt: TGTGCCAGCAGTCCAGGACAAGTAGGCACAGATACGCAGTATTTT
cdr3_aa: CASSPGQVGTDTQYF

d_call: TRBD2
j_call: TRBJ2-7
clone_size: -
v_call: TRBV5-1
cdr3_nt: TGCGCCAGCAGCTTCGCGGGGGATCCCTGGGAGCAGTACTTC
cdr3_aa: CASSFAGDPWEQYF

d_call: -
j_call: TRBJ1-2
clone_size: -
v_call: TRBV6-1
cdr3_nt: TGTGCCAGCAGTGAAGTGGGTTCCTCAGGGGTTGGCTACACCTTC
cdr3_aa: CASSEVGSSGVGYTF

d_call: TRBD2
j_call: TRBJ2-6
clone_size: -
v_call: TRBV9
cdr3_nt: TGTGCCAGCAGCACCCGCGGGGGCTCTGGGGCCAACGTCCTGACTTTC
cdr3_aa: CASSTRGGSGANVLTF

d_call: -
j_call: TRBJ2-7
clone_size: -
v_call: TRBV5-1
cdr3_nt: TGCGCCAGCAGCTTCGGGGGGCCGAGTGCCTACGAGCAGTACTTC
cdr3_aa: CASSFGGPSAYEQYF

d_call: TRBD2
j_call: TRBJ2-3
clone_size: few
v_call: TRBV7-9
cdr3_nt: TGTGCCACCAGCCAAGCGGGAAACACAGATACGCAGTATTTT
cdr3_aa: CATSQAGNTDTQYF